The next 10 T cell receptor beta chains were all read from a single sample in a study of T cell changes during pregnancy in multiple sclerosis. Some clones are missing from TCRdb's copy, which holds only in-frame ones; the method was immunoSEQ multiplex PCR. The profile shows around 34,000 clones, 90% of them singletons. The sample was CD4+ T cells from peripheral blood mononuclear cells, taken in the second trimester of pregnancy. Receptors originate from a female donor with multiple sclerosis, enrolled in a pregnancy study.

The V gene is TRBV6-5, the J gene TRBJ1-2; TRBD1 is a possible D gene (6 bases). The V gene's germline CDR1 is MNHEY and CDR2 SVGAGI. V lost 10 bases and J lost 4, with 16 bases in between. CDR3 length: 13 amino acids. This CDR3 reads CATGRGASYGYTF. CDR3 bases: TGTGCCACCGGACGGGGGGCTAGCTATGGCTACACCTTC.

This chain links TRBV18 with TRBJ1-5, with D possibly matching TRBD1 (5 bases). CDR1 KGHSH and CDR2 LQKENI come from the germline V gene. The V gene lost 3 bases and the J gene lost 6 bases, with 12 bases spanning the gap. The CDR3 consists of 14 residues. CDR3 in DNA: TGTGCCAGCTCACCCGGGGGTGGTGGTCAGCCCCAGCATTTT. Its translation: CASSPGGGGQPQHF.

This chain joins TRBV30 and TRBJ2-1; 13 nucleotides match TRBD2. Germline CDR1 GTSNPN, CDR2 SVGIG (reference sequence). Trimming cost V 1 base and J 7 bases; bases outside gene matches: 4. This CDR3 region has 15 residues. CDR3 DNA: TGTGCCTGGAGTGGACTAGCGGGAGGCGGGAATGAGCAGTTCTTC. Amino acids: CAWSGLAGGGNEQFF.

The rearrangement links TRBV5-1 to TRBJ2-5; D might be TRBD1 (6 bases). The germline gives CDR1 SGHRS, CDR2 YFSETQ. Trimming shortened V by 0 bases and J by 1 base, and 7 bases separated the two germline ends. This CDR3 is 14 amino acids long. The CDR3, as DNA: TGCGCCAGCAGCTTGGGGGGGCTCCAAGAGACCCAGTACTTC. As protein: CASSLGGLQETQYF.

The V call is TRBV11-3, the J call TRBJ1-2; TRBD1 aligns across 7 bases. V dropped 2 bases and J dropped 3; count of bases not matched to a gene: 9. This CDR3 contains 16 residues. The germline V gene encodes CDR1 SGHNT and CDR2 YENEEA. Written as DNA, the CDR3 is TGTGCCAGCAGCTTACCACAGGGGCGGTGTGACTATGGCTACACCTTC. Residues: CASSLPQGRCDYGYTF. The variable domain in full, with the rest retrieved from reference TRBV11-3 and TRBJ1-2, is EAGVVQSPRYKIIEKKQPVAFWCNPISGHNTLYWYLQNLGQGPELLIRYENEEAVDDSQLPKDRFSAERLKGVDSTLKIQPAELGDSAVYLCASSLPQGRCDYGYTFGSGTRLTVV.

The chain couples TRBV7-9 to TRBJ2-7, with 8 nucleotides matching TRBD1. The CDR3 has 13 amino acids. V trimming: 3 bases; J trimming: 5 bases; junction bases outside the gene matches: 3. The germline V gene has CDR1 SEHNR and CDR2 FQNEAQ (reference sequence). This chain's CDR3 is CASSLTGVNEQYF. CDR3 sequence (DNA): TGTGCCAGCAGCTTGACAGGGGTAAACGAGCAGTACTTC.

This chain links TRBV6-5 with TRBJ2-1, with D possibly matching TRBD2 (5 bases). The CDR3 length is 16 residues. In germline, CDR1 is MNHEY, CDR2 SVGAGI. Trimming cost V 4 bases and J 3 bases, with 16 bases left between them. The CDR3 nucleotides are TGTGCCAGCAGTTCCCCCACAGCGGCAGACTACAATGAGCAGTTCTTC. It codes for CASSSPTAADYNEQFF.

The chain couples TRBV7-8 to TRBJ1-1; 10 nucleotides match TRBD1. V was pared by 5 bases and J by 10 bases, with 4 bases of the junction left unmatched. The CDR3 is made up of 12 amino acids. Germline V gives CDR1 SGHVS, CDR2 FQNEAQ. CDR3 DNA sequence: TGTGCCAGCAGCGACAGGGGGCTCGGAGCTTTCTTT. Protein product: CASSDRGLGAFF.

V is TRBV15 and J is TRBJ2-1, with a weak D call TRBD2 (6 bases). Per germline, CDR1 LNHNV and CDR2 YYDKDF (reference sequence). The V and J ends lost 1 base and 7 bases respectively, with 17 bases between them. There are 16 residues in the CDR3. The chain's CDR3 is CATSRGSTAGYNEQFF. CDR3 DNA: TGTGCCACCAGCAGAGGCTCTACGGCGGGGTATAATGAGCAGTTCTTC.

The chain employs TRBV27 and TRBJ2-1, with TRBD2 matching 12 bases. With 2 bases clipped from V and 1 base from J, the junction kept 15 bases outside the gene matches. The CDR3 is made up of 21 amino acids. Germline V gene data show CDR1 as MNHEY and CDR2 as SMNVEV (reference sequence). The CDR3 bases are TGTGCCAGCAGTTTACCTCGTCCCGGGACTAGCGGGCTTAAATCCTACAATGAGCAGTTCTTC. As protein: CASSLPRPGTSGLKSYNEQFF.